Listed below are T cell receptor beta chains from one sample, sequenced in a study of T cells in Graves' hyperthyroidism and ophthalmopathy. TCRdb independently ran MiXCR on the multiplex PCR reads; one entry per CDR3 protein. The data show around 270,000 distinct CDR3 sequences, roughly a fifth seen once. The source material was blood. These receptors originate from a man over 45 with Graves' ophthalmopathy. The CDR3 runs from the conserved cysteine through the conserved F or W. Fields, in order: D gene, J gene, V gene, clone size, CDR3 DNA, CDR3 protein. The D gene is left open where the match is weak. Clone size appears in some rows only: once, few, many, or a class for an expanded clone.

D gene: .; J gene: TRBJ1-1; V gene: TRBV28; clone size: many; CDR3 DNA: TGTGCCAGCACGGTCGGTAACACTGAAGCTTTCTTT; CDR3 protein: CASTVGNTEAFF
D gene: .; J gene: TRBJ1-1; V gene: TRBV2; clone size: many; CDR3 DNA: TGTGCCAGCAGAGAGTCGCCAGGGGATAACACTGAAGCTTTCTTT; CDR3 protein: CASRESPGDNTEAFF
D gene: .; J gene: TRBJ2-5; V gene: TRBV7-8; clone size: many; CDR3 DNA: TGTGCCAGCAGCTTAACGCCGGGAGCGGGCGAGACCCAGTACTTC; CDR3 protein: CASSLTPGAGETQYF
D gene: .; J gene: TRBJ2-5; V gene: TRBV11-2; clone size: many; CDR3 DNA: TGTGCCAGCAGCTCCAAAGTACTAGCCCCCCCACCCCAAGAGACCCAGTACTTC; CDR3 protein: CASSSKVLAPPPQETQYF
D gene: .; J gene: TRBJ2-3; V gene: TRBV3-1; clone size: .; CDR3 DNA: TGTGCCAGCAGCCAAGGTGCTTTTAGCACAGATACGCAGTATTTT; CDR3 protein: CASSQGAFSTDTQYF
D gene: TRBD1; J gene: TRBJ2-1; V gene: TRBV5-1; clone size: many; CDR3 DNA: TGCGCCAGCAGCTCATACGGGACAGGGGATAATGAGCAGTTCTTC; CDR3 protein: CASSSYGTGDNEQFF
D gene: .; J gene: TRBJ2-7; V gene: TRBV5-1; clone size: few; CDR3 DNA: TGCGCCAGCAGCTTGAGAGAATCAACCTACGAGCAGTACTTC; CDR3 protein: CASSLRESTYEQYF
D gene: TRBD2; J gene: TRBJ2-1; V gene: TRBV11-3; clone size: many; CDR3 DNA: TGTGCCAGCAGCCCAACCACTAGCGGGATCAATGAGCAGTTCTTC; CDR3 protein: CASSPTTSGINEQFF
D gene: .; J gene: TRBJ1-3; V gene: TRBV3-1; clone size: many; CDR3 DNA: TGTGCCAGCAGCCAGGGCGGACAGCCCTGGGCGGGAGACACCATATATTTT; CDR3 protein: CASSQGGQPWAGDTIYF
D gene: .; J gene: TRBJ2-3; V gene: TRBV20-1; clone size: .; CDR3 DNA: TGCAGTGCTCCCCAACTCAAACAGGGAACAGATACGCAGTATTTT; CDR3 protein: CSAPQLKQGTDTQYF
D gene: .; J gene: TRBJ2-1; V gene: TRBV19; clone size: few; CDR3 DNA: TGTGCCAGTAGAGGTCGGGGCAGGGGTGAGCAGTTCTTC; CDR3 protein: CASRGRGRGEQFF
D gene: TRBD2; J gene: TRBJ2-3; V gene: TRBV20-1; clone size: .; CDR3 DNA: TGCAGTGCTAGAGCCAAGCGCCTAGCGGGGGTTGTGACAGATACGCAGTATTTT; CDR3 protein: CSARAKRLAGVVTDTQYF
D gene: .; J gene: TRBJ2-3; V gene: TRBV12-3/TRBV12-4; clone size: few; CDR3 DNA: TGTGCCAGCAGTTCCCTAGGGGGTTGGGATACGCAGTATTTT; CDR3 protein: CASSSLGGWDTQYF
D gene: .; J gene: TRBJ1-1; V gene: TRBV30; clone size: many; CDR3 DNA: TGTGCCTGGAAAGGGGGGATGAACACTGAAGCTTTCTTT; CDR3 protein: CAWKGGMNTEAFF
D gene: TRBD2; J gene: TRBJ2-1; V gene: TRBV28; clone size: few; CDR3 DNA: TGTGCCAGCGGGGGCCTAGCGGGAGGGGAGCAGTTCTTC; CDR3 protein: CASGGLAGGEQFF
D gene: .; J gene: TRBJ2-1; V gene: TRBV18; clone size: .; CDR3 DNA: TGTGCCAGCTCAGTAGCAGGAGCGGGTATCAGCAATGAGCAGTTCTTC; CDR3 protein: CASSVAGAGISNEQFF
D gene: .; J gene: TRBJ2-1; V gene: TRBV6-1; clone size: few; CDR3 DNA: TGTGCCAGCAGGGCGGAGCAGTTCTTC; CDR3 protein: CASRAEQFF
D gene: .; J gene: TRBJ2-1; V gene: TRBV5-1; clone size: many; CDR3 DNA: TGCGCCAGCAGCTTGACGGAGGCAGCCTTTTACAATGAGCAGTTCTTC; CDR3 protein: CASSLTEAAFYNEQFF
D gene: .; J gene: TRBJ1-1; V gene: TRBV2; clone size: many; CDR3 DNA: TGTGCCAGCAGCAGCCTACTGAACACTGAAGCTTTCTTT; CDR3 protein: CASSSLLNTEAFF
D gene: TRBD2; J gene: TRBJ2-1; V gene: TRBV28; clone size: few; CDR3 DNA: TGTGCCAGCAGTGGACTAGCGGGAAATCTTAATGAGCAGTTCTTC; CDR3 protein: CASSGLAGNLNEQFF
D gene: .; J gene: TRBJ2-1; V gene: TRBV7-2; clone size: many; CDR3 DNA: TGTGCCAGCAGGCCCCCTTCCCCAGGTGAGCAGTTCTTC; CDR3 protein: CASRPPSPGEQFF
D gene: .; J gene: TRBJ1-1; V gene: TRBV29-1; clone size: many; CDR3 DNA: TGCAGCGTTGAAGATACTTCCCCGGTGAGCACTGAAGCTTTCTTT; CDR3 protein: CSVEDTSPVSTEAFF
D gene: TRBD1; J gene: TRBJ2-7; V gene: TRBV5-1; clone size: many; CDR3 DNA: TGCGCCAGCAGCCCGAGTGGTGGGACAGGGGGCGCGTACGAGCAGTACTTC; CDR3 protein: CASSPSGGTGGAYEQYF